This T cell receptor beta chain appears in the sequencing data of a study of lymphopenia after photon versus proton radiotherapy. The protocol was immunoSEQ multiplex PCR, while the TCRdb copy is restricted to in-frame clones and leaves out a portion. The table includes 26,000 or so clones, approximately 85% detected once. The germline V gene has CDR1 KGHSH and CDR2 LQKENI. CDR3 length: 12 amino acids. V dropped 5 bases and J dropped 8 bases, with 9 bases sitting between them. The rearrangement links TRBV18 to TRBJ1-4; tentative D call: TRBD1 (5 bases). The source of this sequence is a man under 40 with gastric cancer. Sequencing was performed on peripheral blood, taken from a patient treated with photon-based radiotherapy. The CDR3 region has the DNA TGTGCCAGCTCATCCTCAGGGGAAAAACTGTTTTTT. Translation: CASSSSGEKLFF.